This T cell receptor (beta chain) was sequenced for a study of PD-1 blockade in classical Hodgkin lymphoma. Study-level points and caveats: Excluded were patients who started nivolumab under 1 year after ASCT, a group that had lower diversity. Newly diagnosed patients and complete responders had comparable diversity at baseline. A significant rise in TCR diversity by C4D1 was seen for CD4+ but not CD8+ cells.

This sample's time point: cycle 4 day 1 (C4D1), after less than seven weeks of nivolumab. Autologous stem cell transplantation was followed by relapse in every patient, and brentuximab vedotin exposure varied. Using immunoSEQ multiplex PCR, the repertoire was profiled, and TCRdb retains in-frame clones only, with some absent. In the table there are about 24,000 clones, roughly 80% of which are singletons. The length of the CDR3 is 13 residues. Germline V gene data show CDR1 as LNHDA and CDR2 as SQIVND (reference sequence). The ends lost 6 bases at V and 1 base at J; junction bases unmatched: 0. To note about this clone: What it binds is not known.

The sample consisted of peripheral blood mononuclear cells (PBMCs), taken before the fourth cycle of nivolumab. The rearrangement joins TRBV19 to TRBJ2-3, with 8 bases identical to TRBD2. The sequence was obtained from a human donor with classical Hodgkin lymphoma. As DNA, the CDR3 is TGTGCCAGTAGGACTAGCGGCACAGATACGCAGTATTTT. It encodes CASRTSGTDTQYF.